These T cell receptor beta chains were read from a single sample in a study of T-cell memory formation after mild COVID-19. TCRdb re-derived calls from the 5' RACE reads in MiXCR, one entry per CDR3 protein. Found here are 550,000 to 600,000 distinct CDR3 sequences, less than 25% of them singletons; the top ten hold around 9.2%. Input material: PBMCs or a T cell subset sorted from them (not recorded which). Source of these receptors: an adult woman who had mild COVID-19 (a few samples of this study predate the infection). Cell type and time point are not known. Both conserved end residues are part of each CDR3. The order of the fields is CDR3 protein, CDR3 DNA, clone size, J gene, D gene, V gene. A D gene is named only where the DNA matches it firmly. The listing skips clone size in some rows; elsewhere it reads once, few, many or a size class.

CDR3aa: CASSLAEAAHEQFF
CDR3nt: TGTGCCAGCAGTCTCGCGGAGGCCGCACATGAGCAGTTCTTC
abundance: many
j_gene: TRBJ2-1
d_gene: -
v_gene: TRBV12-3/TRBV12-4

CDR3aa: CASSSRGSWWELFF
CDR3nt: TGTGCCAGCAGCTCGAGGGGATCTTGGTGGGAGCTGTTTTTT
abundance: few
j_gene: TRBJ2-2
d_gene: -
v_gene: TRBV7-2

CDR3aa: CASSLAPVLGNTIYF
CDR3nt: TGTGCCAGCAGTTTAGCGCCGGTACTTGGAAACACCATATATTTT
abundance: -
j_gene: TRBJ1-3
d_gene: -
v_gene: TRBV12-3/TRBV12-4

CDR3aa: CASTWRLGQGYEQFF
CDR3nt: TGTGCCAGCACCTGGCGTTTGGGACAGGGATATGAGCAGTTCTTC
abundance: many
j_gene: TRBJ2-1
d_gene: TRBD1
v_gene: TRBV12-3/TRBV12-4

CDR3aa: CASSYSTNTEAFF
CDR3nt: TGTGCCAGCAGTTACTCTACGAACACTGAAGCTTTCTTT
abundance: -
j_gene: TRBJ1-1
d_gene: -
v_gene: TRBV6-6

CDR3aa: CASSLVAGGPGGVNEQFF
CDR3nt: TGTGCCAGCAGCTTAGTAGCGGGAGGGCCAGGCGGGGTTAATGAGCAGTTCTTC
abundance: -
j_gene: TRBJ2-1
d_gene: TRBD2
v_gene: TRBV7-6

CDR3aa: CASSRRGYEQYF
CDR3nt: TGTGCCAGCAGTAGAAGAGGCTACGAGCAGTACTTC
abundance: -
j_gene: TRBJ2-7
d_gene: -
v_gene: TRBV6-2/TRBV6-3

CDR3aa: CASRQREDHYNEQFF
CDR3nt: TGTGCCAGCCGGCAGCGGGAGGACCACTACAATGAGCAGTTCTTC
abundance: -
j_gene: TRBJ2-1
d_gene: TRBD2
v_gene: TRBV7-9

CDR3aa: CASSLVGLASNRFSSYNEQFF
CDR3nt: TGTGCCAGCAGCTTAGTAGGGTTGGCTAGCAATAGATTCAGCTCCTACAATGAGCAGTTCTTC
abundance: -
j_gene: TRBJ2-1
d_gene: -
v_gene: TRBV7-2

CDR3aa: CASSQDTGGRTDTQYF
CDR3nt: TGCGCCAGCAGCCAAGATACAGGGGGCAGGACAGATACGCAGTATTTT
abundance: -
j_gene: TRBJ2-3
d_gene: TRBD1
v_gene: TRBV4-1

CDR3aa: CATSDPADPSYNEQFF
CDR3nt: TGTGCCACCAGTGACCCCGCGGACCCCTCCTACAATGAGCAGTTCTTC
abundance: -
j_gene: TRBJ2-1
d_gene: -
v_gene: TRBV24-1

CDR3aa: CSASGGGWGNEKLFF
CDR3nt: TGCAGTGCTAGTGGCGGGGGCTGGGGAAATGAAAAACTGTTTTTT
abundance: few
j_gene: TRBJ1-4
d_gene: -
v_gene: TRBV20-1

CDR3aa: CASSYSMLAGAGETQYF
CDR3nt: TGTGCCAGCAGTTACTCGATGCTAGCGGGGGCCGGAGAGACCCAGTACTTC
abundance: few
j_gene: TRBJ2-5
d_gene: TRBD2
v_gene: TRBV6-5

CDR3aa: CASSLTQSGDTQYF
CDR3nt: TGCGCCAGCAGCTTAACGCAGTCAGGAGATACGCAGTATTTT
abundance: -
j_gene: TRBJ2-3
d_gene: -
v_gene: TRBV5-1